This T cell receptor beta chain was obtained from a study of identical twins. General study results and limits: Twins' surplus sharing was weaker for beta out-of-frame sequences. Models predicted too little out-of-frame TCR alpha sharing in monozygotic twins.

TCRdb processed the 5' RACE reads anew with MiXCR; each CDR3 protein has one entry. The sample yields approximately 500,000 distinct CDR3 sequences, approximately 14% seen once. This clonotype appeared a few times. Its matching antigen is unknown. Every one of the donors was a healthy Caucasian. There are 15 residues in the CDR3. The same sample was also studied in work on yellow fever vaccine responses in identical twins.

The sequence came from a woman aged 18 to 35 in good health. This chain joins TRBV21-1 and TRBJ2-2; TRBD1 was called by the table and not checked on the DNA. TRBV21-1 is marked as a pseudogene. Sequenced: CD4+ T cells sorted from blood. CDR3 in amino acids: CASTGGQPNTWELFF. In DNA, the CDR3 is TGTGCCAGCACTGGGGGACAGCCGAACACCTGGGAGCTGTTTTTT.